This record looks at one T cell receptor beta chain sequence and its context. The record originates from a study of blood T cell repertoires in COVID-19. About the research overall: COVID-19 samples, acute and convalescent, were from the United States, Italy and Spain. Sample material is recorded as cDNA or gDNA derived from T cells, B-cell-depleted T cells, or PBMCs.

In the authors' workflow: Reference gene primer amplification yielded estimated nucleated cell counts. Using immunoSEQ multiplex PCR, the repertoire was profiled, and TCRdb retains in-frame clones only, with some absent. The DNA gave D and trimming, while V, J and clone size come from that table. The sample shows some 160,000 clones, approximately 80% of them seen only once. The germline V gene has CDR1 MDHEN and CDR2 SYDVKM. CDR3 size: 15 residues. V gave up 2 bases and J gave up 1 base, with 12 bases separating them. This TCR was recovered from a woman aged 80 or over with acute or convalescent COVID-19. This chain joins TRBV28 and TRBJ2-7; D is perhaps TRBD1 (5 bases). Sequenced material: peripheral blood. The CDR3 DNA is TGTGCCAGCAGTTTAATATCCCCAGGGTCCTACGAGCAGTACTTC. Encoded protein: CASSLISPGSYEQYF.